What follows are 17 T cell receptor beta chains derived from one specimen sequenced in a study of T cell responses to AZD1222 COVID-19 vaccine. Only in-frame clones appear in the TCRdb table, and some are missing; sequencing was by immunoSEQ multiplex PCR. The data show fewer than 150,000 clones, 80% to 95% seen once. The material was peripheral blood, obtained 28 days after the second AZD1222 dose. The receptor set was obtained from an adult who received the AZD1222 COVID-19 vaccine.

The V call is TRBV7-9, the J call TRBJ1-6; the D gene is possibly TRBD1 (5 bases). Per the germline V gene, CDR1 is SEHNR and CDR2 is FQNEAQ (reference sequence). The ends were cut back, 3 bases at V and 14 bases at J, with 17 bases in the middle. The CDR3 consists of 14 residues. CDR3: CASSLTGRGGTLHF. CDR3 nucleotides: TGTGCCAGCAGCTTGACTGGGAGGGGTGGGACCCTCCACTTT.

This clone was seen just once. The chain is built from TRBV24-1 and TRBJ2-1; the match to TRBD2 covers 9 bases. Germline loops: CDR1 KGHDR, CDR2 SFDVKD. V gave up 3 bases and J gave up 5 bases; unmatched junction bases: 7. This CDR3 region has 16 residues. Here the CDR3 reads CATSDPGLAHHNEQFF. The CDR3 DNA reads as TGTGCCACCAGTGATCCGGGACTAGCACACCACAATGAGCAGTTCTTC.

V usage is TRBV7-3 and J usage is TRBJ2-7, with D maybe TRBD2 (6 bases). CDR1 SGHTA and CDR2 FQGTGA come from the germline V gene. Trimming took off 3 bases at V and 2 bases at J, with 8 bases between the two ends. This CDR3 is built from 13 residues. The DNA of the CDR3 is TGTGCCAGCAGCTTCGGGGGAACCTACGAGCAGTACTTC. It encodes CASSFGGTYEQYF.

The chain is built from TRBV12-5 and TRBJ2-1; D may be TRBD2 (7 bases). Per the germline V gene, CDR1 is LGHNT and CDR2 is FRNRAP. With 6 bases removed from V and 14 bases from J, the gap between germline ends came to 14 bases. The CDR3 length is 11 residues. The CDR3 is CASGWGGPEFF. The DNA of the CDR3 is TGTGCTAGTGGATGGGGGGGGCCGGAGTTCTTC. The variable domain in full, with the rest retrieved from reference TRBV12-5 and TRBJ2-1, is DARVTQTPRHKVTEMGQEVTMRCQPILGHNTVFWYRQTMMQGLELLAYFRNRAPLDDSGMPKDRFSAEMPDATLATLKIQPSEPRDSAVYFCASGWGGPEFFGPGTRLTVL.

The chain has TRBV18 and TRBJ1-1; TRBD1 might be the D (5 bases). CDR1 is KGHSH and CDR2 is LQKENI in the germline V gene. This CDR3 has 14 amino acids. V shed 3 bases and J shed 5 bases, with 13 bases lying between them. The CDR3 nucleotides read TGTGCCAGCTCACCGGGGCCTGGGTTGACTGAAGCTTTCTTT. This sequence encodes CASSPGPGLTEAFF.

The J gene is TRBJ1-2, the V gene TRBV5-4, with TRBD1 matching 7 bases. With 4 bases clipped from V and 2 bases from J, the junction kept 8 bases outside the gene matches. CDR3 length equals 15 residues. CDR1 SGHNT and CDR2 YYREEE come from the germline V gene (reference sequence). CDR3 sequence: CASSTNWDSNYGYTF. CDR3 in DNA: TGTGCCAGCAGCACCAATTGGGACAGCAACTATGGCTACACCTTC.

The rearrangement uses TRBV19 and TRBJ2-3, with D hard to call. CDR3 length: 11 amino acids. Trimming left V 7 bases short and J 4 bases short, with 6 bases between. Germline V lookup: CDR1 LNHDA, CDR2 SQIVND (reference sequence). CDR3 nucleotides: TGTGCCAGTAACGGAGCAGATACGCAGTATTTT. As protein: CASNGADTQYF.

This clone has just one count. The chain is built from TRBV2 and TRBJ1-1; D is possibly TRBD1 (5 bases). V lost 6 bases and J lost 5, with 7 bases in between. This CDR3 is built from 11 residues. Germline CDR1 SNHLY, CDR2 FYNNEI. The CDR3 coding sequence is TGTGCCAGCAGACGGGGGACTGAAGCTTTCTTT. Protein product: CASRRGTEAFF.

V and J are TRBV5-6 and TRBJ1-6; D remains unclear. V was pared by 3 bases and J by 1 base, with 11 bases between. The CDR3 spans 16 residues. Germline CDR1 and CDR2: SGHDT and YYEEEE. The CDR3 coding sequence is TGTGCCAGCAGCTCCTCGCGGCTGTCCTATAATTCACCCCTCCACTTT. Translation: CASSSSRLSYNSPLHF. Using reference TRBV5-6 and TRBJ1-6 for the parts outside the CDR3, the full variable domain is DAGVTQSPTHLIKTRGQQVTLRCSPKSGHDTVSWYQQALGQGPQFIFQYYEEEERQRGNFPDRFSGHQFPNYSSELNVNALLLGDSALYLCASSSSRLSYNSPLHFGNGTRLTVT.

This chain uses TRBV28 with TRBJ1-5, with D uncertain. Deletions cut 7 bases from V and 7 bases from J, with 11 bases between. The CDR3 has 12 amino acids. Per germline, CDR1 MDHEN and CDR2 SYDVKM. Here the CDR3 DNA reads TGTGCCAGCATGTTAGGATACCAGCCCCAGCATTTT. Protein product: CASMLGYQPQHF.

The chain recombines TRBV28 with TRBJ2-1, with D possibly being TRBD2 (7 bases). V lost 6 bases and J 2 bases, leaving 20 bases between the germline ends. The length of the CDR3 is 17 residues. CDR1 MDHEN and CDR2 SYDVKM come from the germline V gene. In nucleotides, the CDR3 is TGTGCCAGCAGCTCATCTCTAGGGGGGGGAACCTACAATGAGCAGTTCTTC. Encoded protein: CASSSSLGGGTYNEQFF.

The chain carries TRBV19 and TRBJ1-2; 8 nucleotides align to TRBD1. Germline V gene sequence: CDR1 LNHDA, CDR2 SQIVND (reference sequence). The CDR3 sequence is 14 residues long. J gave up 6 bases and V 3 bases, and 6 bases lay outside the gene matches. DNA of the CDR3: TGTGCCAGTAGTATCACGGACAGGGCCCATGGCTACACCTTC. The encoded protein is CASSITDRAHGYTF.

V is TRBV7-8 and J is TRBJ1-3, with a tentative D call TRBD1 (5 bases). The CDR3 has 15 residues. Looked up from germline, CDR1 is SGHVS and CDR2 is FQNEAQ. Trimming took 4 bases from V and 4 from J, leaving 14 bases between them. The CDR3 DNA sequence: TGTGCCAGCAGCTCATTTGAGGGGAAAGGAAACACCATATATTTT. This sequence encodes CASSSFEGKGNTIYF.

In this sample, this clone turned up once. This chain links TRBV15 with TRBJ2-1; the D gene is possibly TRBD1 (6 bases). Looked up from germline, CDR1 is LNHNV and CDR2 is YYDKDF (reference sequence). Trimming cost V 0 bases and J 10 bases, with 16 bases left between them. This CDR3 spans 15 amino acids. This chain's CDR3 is CATSRDGGPGWEQFF. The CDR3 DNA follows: TGTGCCACCAGCAGAGATGGGGGCCCAGGATGGGAGCAGTTCTTC.

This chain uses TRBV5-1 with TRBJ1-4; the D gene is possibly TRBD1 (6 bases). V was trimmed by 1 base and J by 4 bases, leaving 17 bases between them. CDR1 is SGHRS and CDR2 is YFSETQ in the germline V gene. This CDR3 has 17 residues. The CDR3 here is CASSLSAGAISNEKLFF. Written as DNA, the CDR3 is TGCGCCAGCAGCTTGTCGGCAGGGGCCATAAGTAATGAAAAACTGTTTTTT. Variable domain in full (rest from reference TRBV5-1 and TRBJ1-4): KAGVTQTPRYLIKTRGQQVTLSCSPISGHRSVSWYQQTPGQGLQFLFEYFSETQRNKGNFPGRFSGRQFSNSRSEMNVSTLELGDSALYLCASSLSAGAISNEKLFFGSGTQLSVL.

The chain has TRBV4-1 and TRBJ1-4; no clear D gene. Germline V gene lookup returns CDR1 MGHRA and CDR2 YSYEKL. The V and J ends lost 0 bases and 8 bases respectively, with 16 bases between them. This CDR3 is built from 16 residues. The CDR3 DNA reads TGCGCCAGCAGCCAAGATAGCGGCCTGGAGAGGGAAAAACTGTTTTTT. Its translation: CASSQDSGLEREKLFF.

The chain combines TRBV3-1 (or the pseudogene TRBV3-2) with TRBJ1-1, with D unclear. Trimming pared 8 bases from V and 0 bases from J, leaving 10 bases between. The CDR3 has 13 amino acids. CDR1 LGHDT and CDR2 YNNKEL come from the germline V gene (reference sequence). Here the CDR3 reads CASSSGLNTEAFF. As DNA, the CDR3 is TGTGCCAGCTCTTCCGGTTTGAACACTGAAGCTTTCTTT.